What follows describes a single T cell receptor (beta chain). The record originates from a study of T cell changes during pregnancy in multiple sclerosis. The CDR3 is 12 residues long. Some clones are missing from TCRdb's copy, which holds only in-frame ones; the method was immunoSEQ multiplex PCR. Here the sample spans 95,000 to 110,000 clones, 80% to 95% being singletons. The TCR sequence derives from a female donor in good health, enrolled as a control in a pregnancy study. The material was peripheral blood, obtained in the third trimester of pregnancy. The V and J genes are TRBV21-1 and TRBJ2-1; TRBD2 is the table's D call and was not checked against the DNA. TRBV21-1 is noted as a pseudogene. For the CDR3, the DNA is TGTGCCAGCCTAGGGGGGGACAATGAGCAGTTCTTC. Protein sequence: CASLGGDNEQFF.